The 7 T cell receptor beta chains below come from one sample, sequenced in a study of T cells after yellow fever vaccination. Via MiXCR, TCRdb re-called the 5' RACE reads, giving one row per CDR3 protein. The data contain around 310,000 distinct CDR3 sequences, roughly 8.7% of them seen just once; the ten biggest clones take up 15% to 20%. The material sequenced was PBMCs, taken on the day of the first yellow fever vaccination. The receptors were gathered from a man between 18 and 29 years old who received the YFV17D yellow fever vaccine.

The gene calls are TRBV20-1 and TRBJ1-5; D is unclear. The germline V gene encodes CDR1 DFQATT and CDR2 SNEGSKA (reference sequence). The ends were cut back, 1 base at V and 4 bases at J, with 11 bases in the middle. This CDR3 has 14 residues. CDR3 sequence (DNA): TGCAGTGCTAGAGGAGGGTATGGGAATCAGCCCCAGCATTTT. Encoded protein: CSARGGYGNQPQHF.

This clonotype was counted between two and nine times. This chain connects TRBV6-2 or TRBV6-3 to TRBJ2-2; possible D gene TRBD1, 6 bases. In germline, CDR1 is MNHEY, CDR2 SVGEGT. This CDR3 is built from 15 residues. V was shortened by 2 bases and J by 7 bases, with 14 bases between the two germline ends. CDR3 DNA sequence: TGTGCCAGCAGTTACGCGGCAGGGACATACGGGGAGCTGTTTTTT. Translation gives CASSYAAGTYGELFF.

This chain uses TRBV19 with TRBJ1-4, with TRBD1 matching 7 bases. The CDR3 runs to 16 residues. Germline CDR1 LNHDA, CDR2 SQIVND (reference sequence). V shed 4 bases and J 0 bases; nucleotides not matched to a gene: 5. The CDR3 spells CASSTSGGSTNEKLFF. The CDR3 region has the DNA TGTGCCAGTAGTACCTCAGGGGGATCAACTAATGAAAAACTGTTTTTT. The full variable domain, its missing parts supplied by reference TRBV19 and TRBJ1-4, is DGGITQSPKYLFRKEGQNVTLSCEQNLNHDAMYWYRQDPGQGLRLIYYSQIVNDFQKGDIAEGYSVSREKKESFPLTVTSAQKNPTAFYLCASSTSGGSTNEKLFFGSGTQLSVL.

The CDR3 DNA sequence: TGTGCCAGCAGCCCGACTAAGGGGGCCACTGAAGCTTTCTTT. Its translation is CASSPTKGATEAFF. The V and J genes are TRBV7-9 and TRBJ1-1; 7 positions match TRBD1. The ends lost 5 bases at V and 4 bases at J; junction bases unmatched: 7. Per the germline V gene, CDR1 is SEHNR and CDR2 is FQNEAQ (reference sequence). The CDR3 runs to 14 residues.

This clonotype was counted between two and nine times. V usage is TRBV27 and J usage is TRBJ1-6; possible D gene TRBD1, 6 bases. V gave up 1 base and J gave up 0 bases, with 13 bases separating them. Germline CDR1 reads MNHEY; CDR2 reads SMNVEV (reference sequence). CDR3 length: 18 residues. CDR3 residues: CASSLFSGGGSYNSPLHF. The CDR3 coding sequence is TGTGCCAGCAGTTTATTTTCGGGAGGGGGCTCCTATAATTCACCCCTCCACTTT.

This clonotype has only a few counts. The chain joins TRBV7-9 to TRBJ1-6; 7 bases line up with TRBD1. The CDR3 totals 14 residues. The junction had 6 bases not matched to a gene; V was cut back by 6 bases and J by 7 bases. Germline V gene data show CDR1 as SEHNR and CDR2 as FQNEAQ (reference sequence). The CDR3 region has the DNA TGTGCCAGCAGATGGACAGGCGGAAATTCACCCCTCCACTTT. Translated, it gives CASRWTGGNSPLHF.

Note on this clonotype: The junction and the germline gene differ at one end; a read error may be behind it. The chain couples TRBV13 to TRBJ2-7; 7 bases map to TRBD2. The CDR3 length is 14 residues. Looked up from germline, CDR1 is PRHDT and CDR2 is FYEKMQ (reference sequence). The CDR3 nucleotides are TGTGCCAGCAGCCTAGGACGGGCGGGGGACGAGCAGTACTTC. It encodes CASSLGRAGDEQYF.